The 25 T cell receptor beta chains listed next were all sequenced from one sample in a study of T cells in Graves' hyperthyroidism and ophthalmopathy. What was amplified from RNA transcripts were TCR beta CDR3 regions. Initially, a first-round RT-PCR of the TCR CDR3 employed the HTBI primer set. TCRdb re-called the multiplex PCR reads through MiXCR, storing one row per CDR3 protein. The repertoire includes about 350,000 distinct CDR3 sequences, about a sixth of them detected once, and 15% sits in the top ten. The sample comprised blood. The receptors were gathered from a woman in her forties with Graves' ophthalmopathy.

This clonotype was seen repeatedly, ten times or more. The rearrangement uses TRBV30 and TRBJ2-5, with a tentative D call TRBD2 (6 bases). CDR3 length: 13 amino acids. CDR1 GTSNPN and CDR2 SVGIG come from the germline V gene (reference sequence). The germline V and J ends were trimmed by 2 bases and 0 bases, with 7 bases remaining between them. The CDR3 DNA follows: TGTGCCTGGAGTCTAGCGTACCAAGAGACCCAGTACTTC. Translating gives CAWSLAYQETQYF.

This clonotype was recorded many times. V is TRBV11-2 and J is TRBJ2-5; maybe TRBD1 (6 bases). The CDR3 runs 16 residues. The V gene lost 5 bases and the J gene lost 4 bases, with 20 bases spanning the gap. CDR1 is SGHAT, CDR2 FQNNGV, per germline. The CDR3 protein is CASSAYRAEFTETQYF. The CDR3 DNA follows: TGTGCCAGCAGCGCCTACAGGGCCGAATTTACAGAGACCCAGTACTTC.

This clonotype was recorded at least ten times. The V call is TRBV28, the J call TRBJ2-6, with D possibly being TRBD1 (5 bases). CDR1 MDHEN and CDR2 SYDVKM come from the germline V gene. Trimming stripped 11 bases from V and 3 bases from J, with 11 bases between. The CDR3 is made up of 13 amino acids. CDR3 protein: CAGRGSGANVLTF. The CDR3 DNA reads TGTGCCGGAAGGGGTAGTGGGGCCAACGTCCTGACTTTC.

This chain uses TRBV18 with TRBJ1-5; weak D call: TRBD1 (6 bases). CDR1 KGHSH and CDR2 LQKENI come from the germline V gene. The CDR3 consists of 16 residues. Trimming removed 2 bases from V and 4 bases from J, with 15 bases in between. The CDR3 loop reads CASSPGQGHPNQPQHF. In nucleotides, the CDR3 is TGTGCCAGCTCACCAGGGCAGGGGCATCCTAATCAGCCCCAGCATTTT.

This clonotype has at least ten counts. The gene calls are TRBV7-2 and TRBJ2-7; D perhaps matches TRBD2 (5 bases). The CDR3 sequence is 15 residues long. Germline assignment: CDR1 SGHTA and CDR2 FQGNSA. Deletions cut 1 base from V and 2 bases from J, with 12 bases between. CDR3 residues: CASSLGGWRAYEQYF. The CDR3 bases are TGTGCCAGCAGCTTAGGCGGGTGGAGAGCCTACGAGCAGTACTTC.

This clonotype was seen a handful of times. This sequence joins TRBV3-1 and TRBJ2-2, with 9 nucleotides matching TRBD1. Germline V gives CDR1 LGHDT, CDR2 YNNKEL (reference sequence). J lost 3 bases, V lost 4 bases, and 6 bases had no gene match. The CDR3 covers 16 residues. CDR3 amino acids: CASSRTTGGYTGELFF. The CDR3 bases are TGTGCCAGCAGCCGAACGACAGGGGGTTACACCGGGGAGCTGTTTTTT.

Many counts were recorded for this clonotype. The rearrangement links TRBV7-2 to TRBJ2-7; TRBD2 is a possible D gene (6 bases). Between the trimmed V and J ends, which lost 4 bases and 6 bases, there was a span of 16 bases. The germline CDR1 and CDR2 sequences are SGHTA and FQGNSA. CDR3 size: 14 residues. The CDR3: CASSWGLEGSEQYF. In DNA form, the CDR3 reads TGTGCCAGCAGCTGGGGGTTGGAGGGTTCCGAGCAGTACTTC.

This sequence joins TRBV6-2 or TRBV6-3 and TRBJ2-7, with 10 positions matching TRBD2. With 2 bases clipped from V and 6 bases from J, the junction kept 7 bases outside the gene matches. Germline V gene lookup returns CDR1 MNHEY and CDR2 SVGEGT. The CDR3 is 15 amino acids. CDR3 DNA: TGTGCCAGCAGTTACCAAGCGGGAGGGCCCCGCGAGCAGTACTTC. It codes for CASSYQAGGPREQYF.

The chain is built from TRBV18 and TRBJ2-7; 12 positions match TRBD1. The CDR3 length is 16 residues. Germline trimming cut 3 bases from V and 4 bases from J; bases unmatched to any gene: 7. Germline CDR1 KGHSH, CDR2 LQKENI. This CDR3 reads CASSPRGTGGFYEQYF. CDR3 DNA: TGTGCCAGCTCACCTCGAGGGACAGGGGGCTTTTACGAGCAGTACTTC.

Many counts were recorded for this clonotype. The chain joins TRBV6-5 to TRBJ1-1; possibly TRBD1 for D (6 bases). V lost 0 bases, J lost 5 bases, and 10 bases lay in between. Germline CDR1 MNHEY, CDR2 SVGAGI. This CDR3 is built from 14 residues. The CDR3 loop is CASSYSKRGTEAFF. The DNA of the CDR3 is TGTGCCAGCAGTTACTCGAAGAGGGGGACTGAAGCTTTCTTT.

This clonotype has ten or more counts. The rearrangement uses TRBV3-1 and TRBJ2-5, with 7 bases identical to TRBD1. J gave up 5 bases and V 4 bases, and 7 bases lay outside the gene matches. Germline assignment: CDR1 LGHDT and CDR2 YNNKEL (reference sequence). The CDR3 consists of 14 residues. CDR3 bases: TGTGCCAGCAGCCCTCGGGCGACAGGGGAGACCCAGTACTTC. This codes for CASSPRATGETQYF.

This clonotype was seen a few times. The rearrangement links TRBV7-6 to TRBJ2-4; 9 positions match TRBD2. Germline V gene lookup returns CDR1 SGHVS and CDR2 FNYEAQ. The CDR3 runs to 14 residues. After removal of 3 bases from V and 6 bases from J, the junction contained 3 bases not matched to a gene. The CDR3 DNA reads as TGTGCCAGCAGCTTGCTTAGCGGGAGAAACATTCAGTACTTC. As protein: CASSLLSGRNIQYF.

V is TRBV10-1 and J is TRBJ2-7; a possible D gene is TRBD2 (6 bases). Trimming removed 8 bases from V and 2 bases from J, with 16 bases in between. Germline CDR1 WNHNN, CDR2 SYGVQD (reference sequence). CDR3 length equals 14 residues. The DNA for the CDR3 is TGCGCCAGCCGAGACCGCGGGAACCCCTACGAGCAGTACTTC. Residues: CASRDRGNPYEQYF.

This clonotype occurred many times. This chain uses TRBV3-1 with TRBJ2-5; 7 bases fit TRBD1. V lost 4 bases, J lost 1 base, and 9 bases stayed unmatched. The CDR3 is 16 residues long. Germline CDR1 and CDR2: LGHDT and YNNKEL (reference sequence). The CDR3 here is CASSLLTGTVQETQYF. DNA for the CDR3: TGTGCCAGCAGCCTCCTAACTGGGACAGTCCAAGAGACCCAGTACTTC.

This clonotype was seen once. The V and J genes are TRBV20-1 and TRBJ2-3; D is possibly TRBD2 (5 bases). Germline V gene data show CDR1 as DFQATT and CDR2 as SNEGSKA (reference sequence). V was pared by 5 bases and J by 3 bases, with 18 bases between. This CDR3 is built from 15 residues. This CDR3 is CSAPADRGSTDTQYF. The CDR3 DNA is TGCAGTGCTCCTGCCGACCGAGGGAGTACAGATACGCAGTATTTT.

This clonotype was recorded a few times. The V gene is TRBV7-2, the J gene TRBJ2-5, with D hard to call. The ends were cut back, 2 bases at V and 5 bases at J, with 6 bases in the middle. Germline CDR1 SGHTA, CDR2 FQGNSA. CDR3 size: 12 residues. CDR3 protein: CASSLWRETQYF. The CDR3 nucleotides read TGTGCCAGCAGCTTATGGCGTGAGACCCAGTACTTC.

The chain uses TRBV6-2 or TRBV6-3 and TRBJ1-5; 9 nucleotides agree with TRBD1. Germline assignment: CDR1 MNHEY and CDR2 SVGEGT. V lost 7 bases and J lost 9; bases outside the gene matches: 10. This CDR3 has 14 residues. DNA for the CDR3: TGTGCCAGCACCACTACAGGGGGCGGAATGCCCCAGCATTTT. It encodes CASTTTGGGMPQHF.

This clonotype was counted at least ten times. The chain recombines TRBV28 with TRBJ2-7, with a possible D match to TRBD1 (6 bases). V was pared by 4 bases and J by 1 base, with 17 bases between. Germline V CDR1 and CDR2: MDHEN, SYDVKM. The CDR3 covers 16 residues. In DNA, the CDR3 is TGTGCCAGCAGTTCCGGGACGGCCGGGACATCCTACGAGCAGTACTTC. This gives the protein CASSSGTAGTSYEQYF.

This clonotype was detected many times. Germline is not matched at one junction end, which may reflect a read error. J is TRBJ1-5 and V is TRBV12-3 or TRBV12-4; D is unresolved. This CDR3 has 13 amino acids. The CDR3 DNA is TGTGCCAGCAGCTTAGGTCCGAATCAGCCCCAGCATTTT. Translated, it gives CASSLGPNQPQHF.

The gene calls are TRBV10-1 and TRBJ2-1; 12 nucleotides match TRBD1. Per the germline V gene, CDR1 is WNHNN and CDR2 is SYGVQD (reference sequence). The CDR3 covers 16 residues. Germline trimming cut 2 bases from V and 9 bases from J; bases unmatched to any gene: 8. The CDR3 DNA follows: TGCGCCAGCAGTGAGACCGGGACAGGGGGCTGGAGTGAGCAGTTCTTC. Translated, it gives CASSETGTGGWSEQFF.

A note on this clonotype: Given a much more abundant clone one base away, this may be a read error. The chain joins TRBV6-1 to TRBJ1-5; possible D gene TRBD1, 5 bases. The CDR3 covers 14 residues. The V gene lost 8 bases and the J gene lost 0 bases, with 11 bases spanning the gap. In germline, CDR1 is MNHNS, CDR2 SASEGT. The CDR3 DNA is TGTGCCAGCGGTAGACAGTATAGCAATCAGCCCCAGCATTTT. It translates to CASGRQYSNQPQHF.

Notes on this clonotype: This may be a read error: a much more frequent sequence differs by one nucleotide. The chain joins TRBV5-1 to TRBJ2-7, with TRBD1 matching 9 bases. Germline V gene lookup returns CDR1 SGHRS and CDR2 YFSETQ. The CDR3 has 15 amino acids. Germline trimming cut 3 bases from V and 6 bases from J; bases unmatched to any gene: 10. The CDR3 coding sequence is TGCGCCAGCAGCTCGACCGGGACAGGGTATGCCGAGCAGTACTTC. Translation gives CASSSTGTGYAEQYF.

The chain links TRBV29-1 to TRBJ1-1; D is uncertain. The CDR3 is made up of 15 amino acids. Germline loops: CDR1 SQVTM, CDR2 ANQGSEA. Trimming removed 6 bases from V and 0 bases from J, with 17 bases in between. This CDR3 is CSVLPGDPMNTEAFF. The CDR3, as DNA: TGCAGCGTCCTTCCGGGAGACCCCATGAACACTGAAGCTTTCTTT.

This chain joins TRBV20-1 and TRBJ2-7; 9 bases map to TRBD2. The CDR3 is 17 residues long. V lost 6 bases, J lost 0 bases, and 15 bases stayed unmatched. Germline CDR1 and CDR2: DFQATT and SNEGSKA (reference sequence). CDR3 residues: CSAHNRLAAIFSYEQYF. CDR3 nucleotides: TGCAGTGCCCATAATCGACTAGCGGCTATATTCTCCTACGAGCAGTACTTC.

There are many counts of this clonotype. The rearrangement uses TRBV6-1 and TRBJ1-5; D remains unclear. With 2 bases removed from V and 7 bases from J, the gap between germline ends came to 9 bases. Germline V gives CDR1 MNHNS, CDR2 SASEGT. This CDR3 is built from 13 residues. This CDR3 reads CASSEQDGQPQHF. The DNA for the CDR3 is TGTGCCAGCAGTGAACAGGATGGGCAGCCCCAGCATTTT.